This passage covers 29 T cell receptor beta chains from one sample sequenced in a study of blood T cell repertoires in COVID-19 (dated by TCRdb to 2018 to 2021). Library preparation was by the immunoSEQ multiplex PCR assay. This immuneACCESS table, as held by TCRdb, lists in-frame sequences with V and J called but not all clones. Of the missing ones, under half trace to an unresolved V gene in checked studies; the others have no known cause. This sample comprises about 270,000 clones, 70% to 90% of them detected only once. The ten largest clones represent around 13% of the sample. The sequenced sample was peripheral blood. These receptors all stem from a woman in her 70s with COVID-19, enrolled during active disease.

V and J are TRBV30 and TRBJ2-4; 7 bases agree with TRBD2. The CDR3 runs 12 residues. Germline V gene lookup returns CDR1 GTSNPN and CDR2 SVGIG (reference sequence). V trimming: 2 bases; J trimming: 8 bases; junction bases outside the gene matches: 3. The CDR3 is CAWSTTSDIQYF. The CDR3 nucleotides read TGTGCCTGGAGTACTACTAGCGACATTCAGTACTTC.

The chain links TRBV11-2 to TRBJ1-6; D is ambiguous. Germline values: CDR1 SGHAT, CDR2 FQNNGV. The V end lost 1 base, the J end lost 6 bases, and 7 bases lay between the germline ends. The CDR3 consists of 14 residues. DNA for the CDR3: TGTGCCAGCAGCTTAGCACCGGGTAATTCACCCCTCCACTTT. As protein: CASSLAPGNSPLHF.

The CDR3 protein is CASSLFSGEYEQYF. CDR3 coding DNA: TGTGCCAGCAGCCTCTTCAGCGGGGAATACGAGCAGTACTTC. This chain links TRBV7-9 with TRBJ2-7, with 7 bases identical to TRBD2. The length of the CDR3 is 14 residues. Germline V lookup: CDR1 SEHNR, CDR2 FQNEAQ (reference sequence). J lost 4 bases, V lost 5 bases, and 8 bases had no gene match.

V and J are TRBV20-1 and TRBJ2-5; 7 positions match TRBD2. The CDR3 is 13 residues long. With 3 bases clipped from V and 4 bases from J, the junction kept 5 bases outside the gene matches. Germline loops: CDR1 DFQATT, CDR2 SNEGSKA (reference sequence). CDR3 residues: CSASRGTIETQYF. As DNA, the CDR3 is TGCAGTGCTAGTCGGGGGACTATAGAGACCCAGTACTTC.

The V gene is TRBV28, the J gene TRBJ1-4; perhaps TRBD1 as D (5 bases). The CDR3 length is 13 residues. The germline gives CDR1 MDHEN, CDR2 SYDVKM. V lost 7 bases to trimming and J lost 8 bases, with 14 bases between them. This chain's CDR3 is CASTGSLWEKLFF. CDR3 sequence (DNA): TGTGCCAGCACAGGGTCCCTGTGGGAAAAACTGTTTTTT. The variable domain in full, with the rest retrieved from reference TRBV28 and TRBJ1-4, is DVKVTQSSRYLVKRTGEKVFLECVQDMDHENMFWYRQDPGLGLRLIYFSYDVKMKEKGDIPEGYSVSREKKERFSLILESASTNQTSMYLCASTGSLWEKLFFGSGTQLSVL.

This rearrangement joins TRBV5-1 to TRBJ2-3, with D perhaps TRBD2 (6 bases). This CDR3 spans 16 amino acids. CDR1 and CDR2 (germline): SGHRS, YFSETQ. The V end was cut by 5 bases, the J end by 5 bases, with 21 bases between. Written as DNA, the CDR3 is TGCGCCAGCAGAGAAACTAGCTCAGCTTTCCTAGATACGCAGTATTTT. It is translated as CASRETSSAFLDTQYF.

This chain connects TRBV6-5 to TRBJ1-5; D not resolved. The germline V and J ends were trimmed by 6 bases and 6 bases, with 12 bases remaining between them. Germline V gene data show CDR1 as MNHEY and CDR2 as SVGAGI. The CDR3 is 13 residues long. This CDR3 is CASRLGRTQPQHF. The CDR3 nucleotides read TGTGCCAGCAGGTTAGGGAGGACTCAGCCCCAGCATTTT.

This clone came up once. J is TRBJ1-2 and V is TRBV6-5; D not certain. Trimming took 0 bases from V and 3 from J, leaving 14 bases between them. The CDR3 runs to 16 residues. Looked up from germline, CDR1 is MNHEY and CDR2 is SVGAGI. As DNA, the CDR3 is TGTGCCAGCAGTTACTCCGGAGGGCCCGGGGACTATGGCTACACCTTC. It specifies CASSYSGGPGDYGYTF.

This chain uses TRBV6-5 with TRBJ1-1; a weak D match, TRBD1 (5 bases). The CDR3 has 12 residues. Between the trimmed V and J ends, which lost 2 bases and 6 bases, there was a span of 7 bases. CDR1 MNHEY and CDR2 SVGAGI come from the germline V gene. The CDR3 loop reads CASSYGAAEAFF. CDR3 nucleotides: TGTGCCAGCAGTTACGGGGCCGCTGAAGCTTTCTTT.

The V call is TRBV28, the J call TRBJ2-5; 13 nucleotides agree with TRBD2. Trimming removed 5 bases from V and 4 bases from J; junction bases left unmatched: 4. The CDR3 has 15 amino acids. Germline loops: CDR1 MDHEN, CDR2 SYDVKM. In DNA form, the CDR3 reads TGTGCCAGCAGTGGACTAGCGGGGGTTGTAGAGACCCAGTACTTC. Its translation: CASSGLAGVVETQYF.

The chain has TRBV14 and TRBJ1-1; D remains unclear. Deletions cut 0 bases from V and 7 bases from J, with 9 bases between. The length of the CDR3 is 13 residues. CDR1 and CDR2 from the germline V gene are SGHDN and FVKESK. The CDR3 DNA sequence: TGTGCCAGCAGCCAAGATTTATCAGATGAAGCTTTCTTT. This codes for CASSQDLSDEAFF.

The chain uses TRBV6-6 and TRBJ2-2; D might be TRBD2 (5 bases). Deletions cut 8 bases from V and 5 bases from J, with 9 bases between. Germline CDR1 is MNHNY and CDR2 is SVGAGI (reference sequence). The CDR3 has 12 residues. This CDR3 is CASLGGTGELFF. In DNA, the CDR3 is TGTGCCAGCCTCGGAGGAACCGGGGAGCTGTTTTTT.

The CDR3 spells CASSLEQGRNTGELFF. CDR3 in DNA: TGTGCCAGCAGTTTGGAACAGGGGAGGAACACCGGGGAGCTGTTTTTT. The rearrangement links TRBV28 to TRBJ2-2, with 7 nucleotides matching TRBD1. Per the germline V gene, CDR1 is MDHEN and CDR2 is SYDVKM. This CDR3 contains 16 residues. Germline trimming cut 3 bases from V and 1 base from J; bases unmatched to any gene: 5.

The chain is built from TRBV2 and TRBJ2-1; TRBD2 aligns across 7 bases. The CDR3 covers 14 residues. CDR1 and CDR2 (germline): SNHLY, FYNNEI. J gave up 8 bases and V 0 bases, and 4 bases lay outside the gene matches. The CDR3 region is CASSEAAGVDEQFF. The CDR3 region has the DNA TGTGCCAGCAGTGAAGCGGCGGGGGTGGATGAGCAGTTCTTC.

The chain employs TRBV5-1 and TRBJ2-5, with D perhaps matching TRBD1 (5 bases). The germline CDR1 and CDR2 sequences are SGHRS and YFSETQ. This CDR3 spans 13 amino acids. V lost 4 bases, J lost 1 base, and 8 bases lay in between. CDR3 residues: CASSLTVQETQYF. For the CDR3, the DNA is TGCGCCAGCAGCCTGACAGTCCAAGAGACCCAGTACTTC.

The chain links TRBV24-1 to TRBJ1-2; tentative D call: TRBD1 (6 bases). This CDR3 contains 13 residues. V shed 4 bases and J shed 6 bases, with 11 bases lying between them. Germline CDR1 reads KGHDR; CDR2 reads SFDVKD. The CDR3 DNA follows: TGTGCCACCAGTGAGAGGACAGATGATGGCTACACCTTC. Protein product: CATSERTDDGYTF.

Written as DNA, the CDR3 is TGCGCCAGCAGAGACAGGGTCAATCAGCCCCAGCATTTT. Protein: CASRDRVNQPQHF. The gene calls are TRBV5-1 and TRBJ1-5, with 7 bases aligning to TRBD1. V trimming: 5 bases; J trimming: 3 bases; junction bases outside the gene matches: 2. The germline CDR1 and CDR2 sequences are SGHRS and YFSETQ. The CDR3 has 13 amino acids.

The CDR3 DNA reads TGTGCCAGCAGTCCCGGACGGGGACAGGCGAACACTGAAGCTTTCTTT. Encoded protein: CASSPGRGQANTEAFF. The rearrangement uses TRBV27 and TRBJ1-1; 8 nucleotides align to TRBD1. J was trimmed by 1 base and V by 5 bases; bases with no gene match: 9. This CDR3 comprises 16 residues. Germline V gene data show CDR1 as MNHEY and CDR2 as SMNVEV (reference sequence).

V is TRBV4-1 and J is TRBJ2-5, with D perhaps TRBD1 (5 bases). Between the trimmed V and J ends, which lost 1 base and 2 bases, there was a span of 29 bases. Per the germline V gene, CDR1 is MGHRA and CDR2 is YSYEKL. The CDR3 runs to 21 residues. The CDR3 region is CASSQGDSDFSPPIDQETQYF. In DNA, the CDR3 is TGCGCCAGCAGCCAAGGCGACAGTGACTTCAGCCCCCCTATAGATCAAGAGACCCAGTACTTC.

The CDR3, as DNA: TGTGCCAGCAGCAATATCGCCGGGATCACCTATGGCTACACCTTC. It is translated as CASSNIAGITYGYTF. This chain joins TRBV2 and TRBJ1-2; D not certain. V lost 6 bases to trimming and J lost 4 bases, with 18 bases between them. Germline-derived CDR1 and CDR2 are SNHLY and FYNNEI. This CDR3 contains 15 residues. Combining the CDR3 with reference TRBV2 and TRBJ1-2 gives the whole variable domain EPEVTQTPSHQVTQMGQEVILRCVPISNHLYFYWYRQILGQKVEFLVSFYNNEISEKSEIFDDQFSVERPDGSNFTLKIRSTKLEDSAMYFCASSNIAGITYGYTFGSGTRLTVV.

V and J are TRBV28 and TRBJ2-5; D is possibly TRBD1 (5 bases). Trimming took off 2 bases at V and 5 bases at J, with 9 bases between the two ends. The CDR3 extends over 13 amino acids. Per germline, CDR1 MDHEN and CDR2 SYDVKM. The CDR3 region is CASSLQGTETQYF. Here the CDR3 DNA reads TGTGCCAGCAGTTTACAGGGTACGGAGACCCAGTACTTC.

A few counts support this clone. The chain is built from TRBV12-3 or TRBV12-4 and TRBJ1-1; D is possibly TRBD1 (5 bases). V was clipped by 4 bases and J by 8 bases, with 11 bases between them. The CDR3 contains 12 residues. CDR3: CASSWRGEEAFF. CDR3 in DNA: TGTGCCAGCAGTTGGAGGGGTGAGGAAGCTTTCTTT.

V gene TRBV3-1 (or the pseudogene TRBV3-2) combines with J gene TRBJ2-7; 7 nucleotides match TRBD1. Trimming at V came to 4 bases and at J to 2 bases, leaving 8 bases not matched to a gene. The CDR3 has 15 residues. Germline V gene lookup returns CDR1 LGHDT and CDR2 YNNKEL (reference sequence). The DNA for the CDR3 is TGTGCCAGCAGCCCCCGCATACAGGGGACCTACGAGCAGTACTTC. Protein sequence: CASSPRIQGTYEQYF.

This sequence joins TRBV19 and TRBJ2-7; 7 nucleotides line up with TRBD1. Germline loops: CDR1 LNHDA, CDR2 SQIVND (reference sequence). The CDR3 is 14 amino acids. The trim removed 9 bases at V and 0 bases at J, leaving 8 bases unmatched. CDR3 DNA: TGTGCCAGCCATCCGGGACAGCACTCCTACGAGCAGTACTTC. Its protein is CASHPGQHSYEQYF. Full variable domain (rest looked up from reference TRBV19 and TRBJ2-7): DGGITQSPKYLFRKEGQNVTLSCEQNLNHDAMYWYRQDPGQGLRLIYYSQIVNDFQKGDIAEGYSVSREKKESFPLTVTSAQKNPTAFYLCASHPGQHSYEQYFGPGTRLTVT.

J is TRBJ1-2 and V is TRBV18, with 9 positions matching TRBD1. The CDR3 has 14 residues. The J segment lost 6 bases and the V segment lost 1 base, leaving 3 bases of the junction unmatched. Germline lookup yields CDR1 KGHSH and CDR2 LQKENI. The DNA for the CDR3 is TGTGCCAGCTCACCACTCAGGACAGGGGATGGCTACACCTTC. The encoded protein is CASSPLRTGDGYTF.

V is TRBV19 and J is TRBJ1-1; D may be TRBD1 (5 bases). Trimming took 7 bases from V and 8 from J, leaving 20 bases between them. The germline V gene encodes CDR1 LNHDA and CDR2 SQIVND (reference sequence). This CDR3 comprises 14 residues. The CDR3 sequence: CASTTGGRLLEAFF. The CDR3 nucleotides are TGTGCCAGTACCACAGGTGGTAGGCTTTTGGAAGCTTTCTTT.

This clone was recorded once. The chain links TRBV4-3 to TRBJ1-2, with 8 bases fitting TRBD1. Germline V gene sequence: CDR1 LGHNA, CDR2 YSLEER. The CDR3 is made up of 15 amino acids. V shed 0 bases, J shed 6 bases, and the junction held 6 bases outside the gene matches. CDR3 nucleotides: TGCGCCAGCAGCCAAGACCGCGCAGGGGGCAATGGCTACACCTTC. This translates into CASSQDRAGGNGYTF.

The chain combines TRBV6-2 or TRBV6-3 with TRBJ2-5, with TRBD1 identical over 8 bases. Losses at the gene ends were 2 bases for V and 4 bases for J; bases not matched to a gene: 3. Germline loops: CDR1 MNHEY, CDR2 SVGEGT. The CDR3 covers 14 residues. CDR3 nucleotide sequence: TGTGCCAGCAGTTACCGTACAGGGGGAGAGACCCAGTACTTC. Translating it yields CASSYRTGGETQYF.

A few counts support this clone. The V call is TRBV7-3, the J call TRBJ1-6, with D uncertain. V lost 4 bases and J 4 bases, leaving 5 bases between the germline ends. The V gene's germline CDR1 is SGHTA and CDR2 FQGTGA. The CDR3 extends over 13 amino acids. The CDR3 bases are TGTGCCAGCAGCTCGGGGTATAATTCACCCCTCCACTTT. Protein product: CASSSGYNSPLHF.